A single sample is the source of the 24 T cell receptor beta chains below, sequenced in a study of cytomegalovirus exposure and HLA in healthy donors. The table came from immunoSEQ multiplex PCR; TCRdb's copy has only in-frame clones and leaves some out. Among fewer than 200,000 clones listed, less than 90% were seen once. The sample comprised PBMCs. These receptors came from a woman younger than 35 in good health and CMV-seronegative.

The gene calls are TRBV27 and TRBJ1-4; D remains ambiguous. There are 15 residues in the CDR3. Trimming removed 2 bases at V and 0 bases at J, with 7 bases between. Per germline, CDR1 MNHEY and CDR2 SMNVEV (reference sequence). In DNA, the CDR3 is TGTGCCAGCAGTTTACGGTTCTCAACTAATGAAAAACTGTTTTTT. This gives the protein CASSLRFSTNEKLFF.

V is TRBV12-5 and J is TRBJ2-1; perhaps TRBD2 as D (5 bases). The length of the CDR3 is 13 residues. Trimming removed 2 bases at V and 8 bases at J, with 10 bases between. Germline CDR1 and CDR2: LGHNT and FRNRAP. The CDR3 is CASGLIGSDEQFF. CDR3 in DNA: TGTGCTAGTGGTTTGATAGGGAGCGATGAGCAGTTCTTC.

CDR3 sequence (DNA): TGTGCCAGCAGCCCGGACAGATCTAACTATGGCTACACCTTC. This translates into CASSPDRSNYGYTF. The gene calls are TRBV5-4 and TRBJ1-2; D may be TRBD1 (6 bases). The CDR3 has 14 residues. Trimming cost V 4 bases and J 0 bases, with 10 bases left between them. Germline-derived CDR1 and CDR2 are SGHNT and YYREEE (reference sequence).

The gene calls are TRBV5-4 and TRBJ2-7; 10 nucleotides line up with TRBD1. The CDR3 loop spans 14 amino acids. V lost 6 bases to trimming and J lost 6 bases; unmatched junction nucleotides: 9. CDR1 SGHNT and CDR2 YYREEE come from the germline V gene (reference sequence). The DNA for the CDR3 is TGTGCCAGCACCTCAGACAGGGGGCGAAGCGAGCAGTACTTC. This translates into CASTSDRGRSEQYF. Based on the CDR3 plus reference TRBV5-4 and TRBJ2-7, the full variable domain is ETGVTQSPTHLIKTRGQQVTLRCSSQSGHNTVSWYQQALGQGPQFIFQYYREEENGRGNFPPRFSGLQFPNYSSELNVNALELDDSALYLCASTSDRGRSEQYFGPGTRLTVT.

This sequence joins TRBV5-4 and TRBJ2-7; 9 bases are a match to TRBD2. J was trimmed by 2 bases and V by 3 bases; bases with no gene match: 0. CDR1 and CDR2 from the germline V gene are SGHNT and YYREEE (reference sequence). The CDR3 sequence is 13 residues long. The CDR3 bases are TGTGCCAGCAGCTCTAGCGGGACCTACGAGCAGTACTTC. Encoded protein: CASSSSGTYEQYF.

The chain links TRBV5-1 to TRBJ1-2, with D maybe TRBD1 (5 bases). V lost 2 bases and J 6 bases, leaving 17 bases between the germline ends. The germline gives CDR1 SGHRS, CDR2 YFSETQ. This CDR3 is built from 15 residues. The CDR3 DNA reads TGCGCCAGCAGCTTTCGGTCGGGGGTGGACGATGGCTACACCTTC. Translation gives CASSFRSGVDDGYTF.

This clone was detected a few times. The chain is built from TRBV19 and TRBJ1-2; possibly TRBD1 for D (5 bases). Germline V CDR1 and CDR2: LNHDA, SQIVND (reference sequence). V was pared by 7 bases and J by 5 bases, with 11 bases between. CDR3 length: 12 amino acids. In DNA, the CDR3 is TGTGCCAGTATGGGGGGAGATTATGGCTACACCTTC. Translation gives CASMGGDYGYTF.

The chain employs TRBV2 and TRBJ1-6; D is possibly TRBD1 (6 bases). The length of the CDR3 is 15 residues. V lost 5 bases, J lost 7 bases, and 15 bases lay in between. In germline, CDR1 is SNHLY, CDR2 FYNNEI. The CDR3 DNA is TGTGCCAGCAGTACACAGGGTATAGGGAATTCACCCCTCCACTTT. Protein product: CASSTQGIGNSPLHF.

The chain carries TRBV29-1 and TRBJ1-2; 8 positions match TRBD1. In germline, CDR1 is SQVTM, CDR2 ANQGSEA. V lost 5 bases and J lost 6; bases outside the gene matches: 5. The CDR3 totals 12 residues. In DNA form, the CDR3 reads TGCAGCGTTTTTCCGACAGGGGATGGCTACACCTTC. This sequence encodes CSVFPTGDGYTF.

This chain links TRBV18 with TRBJ1-2; 10 bases align to TRBD1. This CDR3 region has 17 residues. Germline V gene data show CDR1 as KGHSH and CDR2 as LQKENI. The V and J ends lost 3 bases and 3 bases, in that order; junction bases with no gene match: 10. The CDR3 DNA sequence: TGTGCCAGCTCACCTACTACGGACAGGGGGGGGTACTATGGCTACACCTTC. Translating it yields CASSPTTDRGGYYGYTF.

V and J are TRBV27 and TRBJ2-1; D might be TRBD2 (6 bases). Germline loops: CDR1 MNHEY, CDR2 SMNVEV (reference sequence). The CDR3 is 16 residues long. The V and J ends lost 4 bases and 8 bases respectively, with 21 bases between them. The CDR3 nucleotides read TGTGCCAGCAGTTGGAGGAGGGACTCCCCTGGGGATGAGCAGTTCTTC. It is translated as CASSWRRDSPGDEQFF.

The genes are TRBV4-3 and TRBJ1-2; no clear D. The CDR3 contains 14 residues. V was trimmed by 1 base and J by 0 bases, leaving 6 bases between them. Germline CDR1 reads LGHNA; CDR2 reads YSLEER. The CDR3: CASSQASANYGYTF. CDR3 DNA sequence: TGCGCCAGCAGCCAAGCCTCGGCTAACTATGGCTACACCTTC.

The chain employs TRBV2 and TRBJ2-1; 7 nucleotides align to TRBD2. This CDR3 contains 13 residues. J gave up 7 bases and V 3 bases, and 3 bases lay outside the gene matches. Germline CDR1 is SNHLY and CDR2 is FYNNEI. CDR3 coding DNA: TGTGCCAGCAGTGATCCAGCGGGAAATGAGCAGTTCTTC. Its translation is CASSDPAGNEQFF.

The chain joins TRBV11-2 to TRBJ1-1, with 11 nucleotides matching TRBD1. J lost 3 bases, V lost 3 bases, and 15 bases had no gene match. Per the germline V gene, CDR1 is SGHAT and CDR2 is FQNNGV. This CDR3 has 19 residues. Written as DNA, the CDR3 is TGTGCCAGCAGCTTGTTCCCTCAGTCGGGACAGGGGGTATACACTGAAGCTTTCTTT. Translated: CASSLFPQSGQGVYTEAFF.

The V call is TRBV7-2, the J call TRBJ2-2; TRBD2 aligns across 10 bases. V lost 2 bases to trimming and J lost 5 bases; unmatched junction nucleotides: 8. CDR3 size: 17 residues. Germline V gives CDR1 SGHTA, CDR2 FQGNSA. The CDR3 sequence is CASSLRIAGGGTGELFF. DNA of the CDR3: TGTGCCAGCAGCTTACGGATAGCGGGAGGAGGAACCGGGGAGCTGTTTTTT.

This sequence joins TRBV27 and TRBJ1-5; possible D gene TRBD1, 6 bases. Germline CDR1 MNHEY, CDR2 SMNVEV (reference sequence). Trimming left V 8 bases short and J 4 bases short, with 15 bases between. This CDR3 region has 14 residues. As DNA, the CDR3 is TGTGCCAGCCGAGGGACACGCTTAAATCAGCCCCAGCATTTT. Translating gives CASRGTRLNQPQHF.

The chain employs TRBV27 and TRBJ2-7; D possibly corresponds to TRBD2 (6 bases). CDR3 size: 15 residues. Germline V gene data show CDR1 as MNHEY and CDR2 as SMNVEV (reference sequence). Trimming cost V 3 bases and J 2 bases, with 14 bases left between them. The CDR3 region has the DNA TGTGCCAGCAGTTTGAAAGGGAGGAGACCCTACGAGCAGTACTTC. Translation gives CASSLKGRRPYEQYF.

The V and J genes are TRBV12-5 and TRBJ2-7; D may be TRBD1 (6 bases). CDR1 and CDR2 from the germline V gene are LGHNT and FRNRAP. The CDR3 consists of 16 residues. Trimming shortened V by 6 bases and J by 6 bases, and 24 bases separated the two germline ends. The CDR3 sequence: CASGPTHTGLKVEQYF. CDR3 nucleotide sequence: TGTGCTAGTGGCCCCACTCACACAGGGTTGAAAGTCGAGCAGTACTTC.

The chain carries TRBV18 and TRBJ1-2, with D possibly being TRBD1 (6 bases). Per germline, CDR1 KGHSH and CDR2 LQKENI. Trimming took 3 bases from V and 6 from J, leaving 11 bases between them. This CDR3 has 13 amino acids. CDR3 region: CASSPQGNDGYTF. In DNA form, the CDR3 reads TGTGCCAGCTCACCGCAGGGGAATGATGGCTACACCTTC.

This chain connects TRBV7-8 to TRBJ2-7; the match to TRBD2 covers 12 bases. Trimming took 5 bases from V and 0 from J; bases not matched to a gene: 8. Germline lookup yields CDR1 SGHVS and CDR2 FQNEAQ. The CDR3 length is 17 residues. The CDR3: CASSTGLAGFSSYEQYF. The CDR3 DNA is TGTGCCAGCAGCACGGGACTAGCGGGTTTCAGCTCCTACGAGCAGTACTTC.

CDR3 coding DNA: TGTGCCAGCAGTGTTCAGTGGGATACGCAGTATTTT. It yields the protein CASSVQWDTQYF. This chain uses TRBV2 with TRBJ2-3, with D unresolved. Germline V gene sequence: CDR1 SNHLY, CDR2 FYNNEI. V was pared by 4 bases and J by 6 bases, with 8 bases between. This CDR3 region has 12 residues.

This clone was recorded once. CDR3 nucleotide sequence: TGTGCCAGCAGCAACGGAGCGGGGATCTCTGGGGCCAACGTCCTGACTTTC. Encoded protein: CASSNGAGISGANVLTF. The chain joins TRBV11-2 to TRBJ2-6; 7 bases match TRBD2. Trimming cost V 5 bases and J 0 bases; bases outside gene matches: 7. The CDR3 length is 17 residues. Looked up from germline, CDR1 is SGHAT and CDR2 is FQNNGV.

J is TRBJ1-1 and V is TRBV29-1; perhaps TRBD1 as D (5 bases). Germline values: CDR1 SQVTM, CDR2 ANQGSEA. The CDR3 loop spans 18 amino acids. V shed 4 bases and J shed 3 bases, with 27 bases lying between them. CDR3 DNA: TGCAGCGTTGGACGGGGGACGGCCTGGGACGGAGGGGACACTGAAGCTTTCTTT. Protein product: CSVGRGTAWDGGDTEAFF.

This clone was seen more than once but under ten times. J is TRBJ1-2 and V is TRBV6-1, with a possible D match to TRBD1 (6 bases). V was cut by 8 bases and J by 1 base, with 17 bases left in between. The CDR3 totals 15 residues. Looked up from germline, CDR1 is MNHNS and CDR2 is SASEGT. The CDR3 nucleotides are TGTGCCAGCCCACCGAGGGGGGGGATTAACTATGGCTACACCTTC. Protein: CASPPRGGINYGYTF.